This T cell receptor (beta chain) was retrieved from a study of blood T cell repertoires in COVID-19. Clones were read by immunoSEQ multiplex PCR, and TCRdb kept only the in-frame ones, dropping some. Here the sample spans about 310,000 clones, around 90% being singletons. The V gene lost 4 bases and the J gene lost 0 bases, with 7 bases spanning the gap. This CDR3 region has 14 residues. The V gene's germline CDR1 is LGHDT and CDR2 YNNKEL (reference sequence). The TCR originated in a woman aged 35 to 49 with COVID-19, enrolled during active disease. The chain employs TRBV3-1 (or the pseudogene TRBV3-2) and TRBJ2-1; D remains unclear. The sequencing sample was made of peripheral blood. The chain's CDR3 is CASSRASSYNEQFF. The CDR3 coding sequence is TGTGCCAGCAGCCGAGCAAGCTCCTACAATGAGCAGTTCTTC.